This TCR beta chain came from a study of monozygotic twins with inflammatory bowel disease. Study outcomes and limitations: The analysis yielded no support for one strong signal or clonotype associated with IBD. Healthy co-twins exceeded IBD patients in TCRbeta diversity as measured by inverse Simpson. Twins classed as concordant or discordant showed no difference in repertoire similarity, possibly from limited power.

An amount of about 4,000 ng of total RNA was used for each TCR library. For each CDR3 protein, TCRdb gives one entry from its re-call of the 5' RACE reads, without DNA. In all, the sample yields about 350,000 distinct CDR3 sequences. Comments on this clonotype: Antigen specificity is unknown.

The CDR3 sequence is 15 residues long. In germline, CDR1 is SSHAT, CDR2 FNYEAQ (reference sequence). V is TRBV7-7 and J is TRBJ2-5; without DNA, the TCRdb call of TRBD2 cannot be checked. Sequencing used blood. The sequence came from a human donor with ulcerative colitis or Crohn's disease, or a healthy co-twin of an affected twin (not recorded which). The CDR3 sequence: CASSLQFGPQETQYF.